This is a list of T cell receptor beta chains from one sample in a study of control samples from healthy donors and cancer patients. Sequencing used immunoSEQ multiplex PCR; TCRdb keeps in-frame clones, though not all of them. The sample has about 120,000 clones, 70% to 90% seen once. Material: blood. The receptors were sampled from a woman in her 70s in good health. Each CDR3 is given with its conserved first and last residue. D genes are given only for firm matches. The size field is filled for only some rows; it gives once, few, many or a size class.

v_call	clone_size	j_call	d_call	cdr3_aa	cdr3_nt
TRBV18	NA	TRBJ2-2	NA	CASSGGTLGRSTGELFF	TGTGCCAGCTCAGGCGGGACTCTTGGCCGTAGCACCGGGGAGCTGTTTTTT
TRBV15	NA	TRBJ2-2	TRBD2	CATSRDGPSGGAGGELFF	TGTGCCACCAGCAGAGATGGGCCTAGCGGGGGGGCAGGCGGGGAGCTGTTTTTT
TRBV15	NA	TRBJ1-1	NA	CATSPRREGSTEAFF	TGTGCCACCAGCCCACGTCGGGAGGGGTCCACTGAAGCTTTCTTT
TRBV10-3	NA	TRBJ2-3	TRBD2	CAISESGGTDTQYF	TGTGCCATCAGTGAAAGCGGGGGCACAGATACGCAGTATTTT
TRBV5-6	NA	TRBJ1-2	NA	CASIGEINYGYTF	TGTGCCAGCATCGGCGAGATTAACTATGGCTACACCTTC
TRBV9	NA	TRBJ2-7	TRBD1	CASSVGDREYEQYF	TGTGCCAGCAGCGTGGGGGACAGGGAATACGAGCAGTACTTC
TRBV11-2	NA	TRBJ1-2	TRBD1	CASSLDPGQGDTF	TGTGCCAGCAGCTTAGACCCGGGACAGGGCGACACCTTC
TRBV19	NA	TRBJ1-1	TRBD1	CASIETGGMNTEAFF	TGTGCCAGTATCGAGACAGGGGGCATGAACACTGAAGCTTTCTTT
TRBV3-1/TRBV3-2	NA	TRBJ1-1	NA	CASSPRGGGNTEAFF	TGTGCCAGCAGCCCTAGGGGAGGGGGGAACACTGAAGCTTTCTTT
TRBV5-1	NA	TRBJ2-7	TRBD1	CASGASTGGPDEQYF	TGCGCCAGCGGAGCGTCGACAGGGGGCCCGGACGAGCAGTACTTC
TRBV6-5	NA	TRBJ1-6	NA	CASRRDVLDSPLHF	TGTGCCAGCAGGAGGGACGTTTTGGATTCACCCCTCCACTTT
TRBV3-1/TRBV3-2	NA	TRBJ1-2	NA	CASSDGAGLNYGYTF	TGTGCCAGCAGCGACGGGGCAGGTCTAAACTATGGCTACACCTTC
TRBV6-2/TRBV6-3	NA	TRBJ1-1	TRBD1	CASSYSGGWTEAFF	TGTGCCAGCAGTTACTCAGGGGGCTGGACTGAAGCTTTCTTT
TRBV29-1	NA	TRBJ2-5	TRBD1	CSGQTGETQYF	TGCAGCGGGCAGACAGGGGAGACCCAGTACTTC
TRBV7-9	once	TRBJ2-5	NA	CASSLVPGEGETQYF	TGTGCCAGCAGCTTAGTCCCAGGGGAGGGGGAGACCCAGTACTTC
TRBV11-1	NA	TRBJ2-2	TRBD1	CASSLDRESGTGELFF	TGTGCCAGCAGCTTGGACAGGGAGAGTGGGACCGGGGAGCTGTTTTTT
TRBV12-5	NA	TRBJ1-5	NA	CASGRDTLASNQPQHF	TGTGCTAGTGGTAGGGACACACTGGCTAGCAATCAGCCCCAGCATTTT
TRBV18	NA	TRBJ1-5	TRBD1	CASSPSGTGTNQPQHF	TGTGCCAGCTCACCCTCAGGGACAGGGACCAATCAGCCCCAGCATTTT
TRBV29-1	NA	TRBJ2-2	TRBD1	CSVRSTGGSNTGELFF	TGCAGCGTCAGATCGACAGGGGGCTCGAACACCGGGGAGCTGTTTTTT
TRBV19	once	TRBJ1-5	NA	CASSIVRGGSNQPQHF	TGTGCCAGTAGTATAGTAAGGGGGGGTAGCAATCAGCCCCAGCATTTT
TRBV13	NA	TRBJ1-2	NA	CASRSGGRSYGYTF	TGTGCCAGCAGAAGTGGGGGCCGTAGCTATGGCTACACCTTC
TRBV19	NA	TRBJ1-5	TRBD1	CASSPGQGGQPQHF	TGTGCCAGTAGCCCGGGACAGGGAGGGCAGCCCCAGCATTTT
TRBV7-3	NA	TRBJ2-1	TRBD2	CASSSRGGGQFF	TGTGCCAGCAGCTCTCGGGGGGGCGGACAGTTCTTC
TRBV6-5	once	TRBJ1-1	NA	CASSYLDGGEAFF	TGTGCCAGCAGTTACCTGGACGGAGGTGAAGCTTTCTTT
TRBV12-5	NA	TRBJ1-5	TRBD1	CASGLGQGVRQPQHF	TGTGCTAGTGGTTTGGGACAGGGGGTTCGGCAGCCCCAGCATTTT
TRBV7-3	NA	TRBJ2-1	TRBD2	CASSGTSSSKQFF	TGTGCCAGCAGTGGGACTAGCTCCAGTAAGCAGTTCTTC
TRBV5-5	NA	TRBJ2-1	TRBD1	CASSPWFGQGTYNEQFF	TGTGCCAGCAGCCCATGGTTTGGACAGGGAACCTACAATGAGCAGTTCTTC
TRBV6-2/TRBV6-3	NA	TRBJ1-2	NA	CASSSNGYTYGYTF	TGTGCCAGCAGTTCGAATGGCTACACCTATGGCTACACCTTC
TRBV6-5	NA	TRBJ1-2	NA	CASSNRAVGEGYTF	TGTGCCAGCAGTAACCGGGCCGTAGGTGAGGGCTACACCTTC
TRBV5-1	once	TRBJ2-2	TRBD2	CASSLSLAVTIGAGELFF	TGCGCCAGCAGCTTGAGTCTAGCGGTGACCATAGGGGCCGGGGAGCTGTTTTTT
TRBV5-4	NA	TRBJ2-1	NA	CASSLAVWGGGGSYNEQFF	TGTGCCAGCAGCTTGGCCGTTTGGGGAGGGGGGGGCTCCTACAATGAGCAGTTCTTC
TRBV6-5	NA	TRBJ1-2	NA	CASSPGHSKAYGYTF	TGTGCCAGCAGCCCGGGACACTCAAAAGCCTATGGCTACACCTTC